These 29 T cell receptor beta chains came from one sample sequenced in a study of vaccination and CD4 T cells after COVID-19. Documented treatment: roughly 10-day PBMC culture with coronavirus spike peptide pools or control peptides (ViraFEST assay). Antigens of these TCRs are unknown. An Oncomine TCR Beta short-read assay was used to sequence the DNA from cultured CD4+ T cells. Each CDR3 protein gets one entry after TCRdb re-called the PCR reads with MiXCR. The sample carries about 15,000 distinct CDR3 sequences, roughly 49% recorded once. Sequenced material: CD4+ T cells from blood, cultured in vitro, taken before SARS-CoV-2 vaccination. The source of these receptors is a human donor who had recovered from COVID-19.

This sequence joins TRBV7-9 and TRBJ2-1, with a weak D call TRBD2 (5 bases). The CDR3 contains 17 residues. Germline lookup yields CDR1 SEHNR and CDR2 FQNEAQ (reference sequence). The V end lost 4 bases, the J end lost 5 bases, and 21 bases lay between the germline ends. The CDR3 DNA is TGTGCCAGCAGCTCTTTAGACGTCTCTGGGGAGAACAATGAGCAGTTCTTC. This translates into CASSSLDVSGENNEQFF.

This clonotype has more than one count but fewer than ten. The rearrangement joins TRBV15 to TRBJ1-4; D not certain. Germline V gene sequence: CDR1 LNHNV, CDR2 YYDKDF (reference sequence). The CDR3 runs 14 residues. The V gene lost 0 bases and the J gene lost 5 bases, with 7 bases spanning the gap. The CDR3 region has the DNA TGTGCCACCAGCAGAGACAGGAACAATGAAAAACTGTTTTTT. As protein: CATSRDRNNEKLFF.

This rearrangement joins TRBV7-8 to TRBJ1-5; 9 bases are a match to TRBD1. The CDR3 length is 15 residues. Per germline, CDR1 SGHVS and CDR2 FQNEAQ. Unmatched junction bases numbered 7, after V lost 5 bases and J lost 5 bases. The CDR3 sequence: CASSIQGARDQPQHF. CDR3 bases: TGTGCCAGCAGCATACAGGGGGCTCGTGATCAGCCCCAGCATTTT. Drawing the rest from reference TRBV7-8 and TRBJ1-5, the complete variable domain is GAGVSQSPRYKVAKRGQDVALRCDPISGHVSLFWYQQALGQGPEFLTYFQNEAQLDKSGLPSDRFFAERPEGSVSTLKIQRTQQEDSAVYLCASSIQGARDQPQHFGDGTRLSIL.

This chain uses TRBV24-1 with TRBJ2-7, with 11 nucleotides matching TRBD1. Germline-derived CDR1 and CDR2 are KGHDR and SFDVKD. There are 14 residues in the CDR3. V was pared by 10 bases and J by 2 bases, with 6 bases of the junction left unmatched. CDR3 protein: CATQPGQGAYEQYF. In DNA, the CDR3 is TGTGCCACTCAACCGGGACAGGGGGCCTACGAGCAGTACTTC.

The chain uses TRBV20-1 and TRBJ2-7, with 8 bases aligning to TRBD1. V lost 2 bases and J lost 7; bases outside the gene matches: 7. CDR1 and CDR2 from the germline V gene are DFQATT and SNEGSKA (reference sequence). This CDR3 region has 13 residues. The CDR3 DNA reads TGCAGTGCTAGAAGTCAGGGGGCGGGAGAGCAGTACTTC. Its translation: CSARSQGAGEQYF.

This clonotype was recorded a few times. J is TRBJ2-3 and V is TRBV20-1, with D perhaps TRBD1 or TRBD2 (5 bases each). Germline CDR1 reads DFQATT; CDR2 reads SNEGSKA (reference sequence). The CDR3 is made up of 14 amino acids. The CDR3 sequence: CRGRGFEGTDTQYF. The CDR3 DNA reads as TGCAGGGGAAGAGGGTTTGAGGGGACAGATACGCAGTATTTT.

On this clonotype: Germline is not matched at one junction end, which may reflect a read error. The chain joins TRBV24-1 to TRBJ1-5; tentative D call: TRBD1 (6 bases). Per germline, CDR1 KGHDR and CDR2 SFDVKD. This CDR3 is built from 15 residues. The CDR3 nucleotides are TGTGCCACCGGTGATCGGACAGATGGCAATCAGCCCCAGCATTTT. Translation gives CATGDRTDGNQPQHF.

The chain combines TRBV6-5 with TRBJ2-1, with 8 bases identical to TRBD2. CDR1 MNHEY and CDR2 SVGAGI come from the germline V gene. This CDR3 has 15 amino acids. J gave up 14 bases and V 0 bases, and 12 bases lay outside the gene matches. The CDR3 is CASSYSPASGTSKFF. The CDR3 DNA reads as TGTGCCAGCAGTTACTCTCCTGCGTCCGGGACTAGTAAGTTCTTC.

The CDR3 region has the DNA TGTGCCTGGATGTTAGCAGGGGCGTACGGTGAAGCTTTCTTT. As protein: CAWMLAGAYGEAFF. The chain links TRBV30 to TRBJ1-1, with D possibly matching TRBD1 (6 bases). The CDR3 totals 14 residues. Trimming left V 4 bases short and J 7 bases short, with 19 bases between. Germline V lookup: CDR1 GTSNPN, CDR2 SVGIG (reference sequence).

CDR3 sequence (DNA): TGTGCCAGCAGCCGAAGCGGGGGGCAACGGGGCACAGATACGCAGTATTTT. Its translation: CASSRSGGQRGTDTQYF. The V and J genes are TRBV14 and TRBJ2-3, with TRBD2 matching 9 bases. CDR1 and CDR2 (germline): SGHDN, FVKESK. The ends lost 4 bases at V and 1 base at J; junction bases unmatched: 9. The CDR3 spans 17 residues.

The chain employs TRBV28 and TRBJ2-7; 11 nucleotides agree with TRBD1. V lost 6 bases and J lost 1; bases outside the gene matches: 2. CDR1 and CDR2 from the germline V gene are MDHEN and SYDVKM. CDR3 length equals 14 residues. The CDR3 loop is CASRRDRGSYEQYF. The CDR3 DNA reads TGTGCCAGCAGGAGGGACAGGGGGTCCTACGAGCAGTACTTC.

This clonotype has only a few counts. As DNA, the CDR3 is TGTGCCAGCCTTGGGGGGTTGAGATGGACCGGGGAGCTGTTTTTT. Translating gives CASLGGLRWTGELFF. J is TRBJ2-2 and V is TRBV6-1, with D tentatively TRBD2 (6 bases). The germline V and J ends were trimmed by 8 bases and 5 bases, with 18 bases remaining between them. The CDR3 length is 15 residues. Germline CDR1 and CDR2: MNHNS and SASEGT.

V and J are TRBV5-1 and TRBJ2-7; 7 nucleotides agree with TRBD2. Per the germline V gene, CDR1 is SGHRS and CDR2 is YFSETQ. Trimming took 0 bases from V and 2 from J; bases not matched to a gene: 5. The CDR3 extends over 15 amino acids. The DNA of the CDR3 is TGCGCCAGCAGCTTGGGCGGGAGTTGGGCCTACGAGCAGTACTTC. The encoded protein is CASSLGGSWAYEQYF.

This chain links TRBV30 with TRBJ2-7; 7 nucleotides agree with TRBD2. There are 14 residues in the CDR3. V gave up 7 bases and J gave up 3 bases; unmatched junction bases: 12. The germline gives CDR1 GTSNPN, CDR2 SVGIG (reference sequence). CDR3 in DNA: TGTGCCTCCTCATCCCGGTCGGGAGGCTACGAGCAGTACTTC. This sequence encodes CASSSRSGGYEQYF. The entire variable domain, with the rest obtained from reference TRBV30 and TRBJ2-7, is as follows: SQTIHQWPATLVQPVGSPLSLECTVEGTSNPNLYWYRQAAGRGLQLLFYSVGIGQISSEVPQNLSASRPQDRQFILSSKKLLLSDSGFYLCASSSRSGGYEQYFGPGTRLTVT.

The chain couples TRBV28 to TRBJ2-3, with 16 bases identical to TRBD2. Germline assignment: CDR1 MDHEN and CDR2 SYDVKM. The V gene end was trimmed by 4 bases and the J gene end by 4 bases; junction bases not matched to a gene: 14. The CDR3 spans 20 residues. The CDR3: CASSSVPGTSGRAPPDTQYF. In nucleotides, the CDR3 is TGTGCCAGCAGTTCAGTCCCCGGGACTAGCGGGAGGGCCCCCCCAGATACGCAGTATTTT. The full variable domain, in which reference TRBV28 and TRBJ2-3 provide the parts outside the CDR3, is DVKVTQSSRYLVKRTGEKVFLECVQDMDHENMFWYRQDPGLGLRLIYFSYDVKMKEKGDIPEGYSVSREKKERFSLILESASTNQTSMYLCASSSVPGTSGRAPPDTQYFGPGTRLTVL.

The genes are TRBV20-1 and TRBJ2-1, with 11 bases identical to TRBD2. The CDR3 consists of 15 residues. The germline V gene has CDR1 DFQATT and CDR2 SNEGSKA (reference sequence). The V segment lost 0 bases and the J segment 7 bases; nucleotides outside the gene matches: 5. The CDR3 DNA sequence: TGCAGTGCTAGAGATTTAGCGGGAGGGTGGAATGAGCAGTTCTTC. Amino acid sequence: CSARDLAGGWNEQFF.

CDR3 protein: CASSRGGAGWSYGYTF. DNA for the CDR3: TGTGCCAGCAGCCGGGGGGGGGCTGGCTGGAGCTATGGCTACACCTTC. The gene calls are TRBV11-2 and TRBJ1-2; weak D call: TRBD1 (6 bases). This CDR3 is built from 16 residues. The germline V gene has CDR1 SGHAT and CDR2 FQNNGV. Trimming stripped 5 bases from V and 4 bases from J, with 20 bases between.

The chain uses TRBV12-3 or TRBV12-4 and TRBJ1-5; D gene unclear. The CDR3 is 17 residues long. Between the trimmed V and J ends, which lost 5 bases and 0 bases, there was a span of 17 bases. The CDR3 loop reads CASSITKAVYSNQPQHF. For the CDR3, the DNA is TGTGCCAGCAGTATAACGAAGGCGGTCTATAGCAATCAGCCCCAGCATTTT.

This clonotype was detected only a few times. The CDR3 coding sequence is TGTGCCAGCAGATGGGACAGGGGTATGGTCACTGAAGCTTTCTTT. Translated, it gives CASRWDRGMVTEAFF. The genes are TRBV28 and TRBJ1-1; TRBD1 aligns across 10 bases. The CDR3 loop spans 15 amino acids. The V and J ends lost 6 bases and 4 bases, in that order; junction bases with no gene match: 8. Germline CDR1 and CDR2: MDHEN and SYDVKM.

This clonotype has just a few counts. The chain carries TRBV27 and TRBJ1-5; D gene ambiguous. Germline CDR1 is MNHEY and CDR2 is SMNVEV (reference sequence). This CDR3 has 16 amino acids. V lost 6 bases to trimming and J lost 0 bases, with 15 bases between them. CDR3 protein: CASSPIDWYSNQPQHF. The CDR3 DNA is TGTGCCAGCAGCCCAATCGACTGGTATAGCAATCAGCCCCAGCATTTT.

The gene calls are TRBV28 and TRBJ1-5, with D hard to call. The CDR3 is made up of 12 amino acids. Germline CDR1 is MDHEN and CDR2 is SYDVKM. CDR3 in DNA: TGTGCTTCCAGGAAGATGGTTGGGCCCCAGCATTTT. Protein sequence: CASRKMVGPQHF. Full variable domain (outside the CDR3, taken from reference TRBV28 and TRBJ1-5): DVKVTQSSRYLVKRTGEKVFLECVQDMDHENMFWYRQDPGLGLRLIYFSYDVKMKEKGDIPEGYSVSREKKERFSLILESASTNQTSMYLCASRKMVGPQHFGDGTRLSIL.

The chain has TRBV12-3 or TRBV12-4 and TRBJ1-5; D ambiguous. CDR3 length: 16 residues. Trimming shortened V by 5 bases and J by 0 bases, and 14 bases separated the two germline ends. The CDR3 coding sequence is TGTGCCAGCAGTCCCTCGGGCGGCAGTAGCAATCAGCCCCAGCATTTT. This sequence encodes CASSPSGGSSNQPQHF.

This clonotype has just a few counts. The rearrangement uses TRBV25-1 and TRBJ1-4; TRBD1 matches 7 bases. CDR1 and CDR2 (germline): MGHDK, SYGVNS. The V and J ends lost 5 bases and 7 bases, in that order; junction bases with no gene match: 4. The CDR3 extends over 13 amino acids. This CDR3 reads CASSKGAREKLFF. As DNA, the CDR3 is TGTGCCAGCAGTAAGGGGGCACGTGAAAAACTGTTTTTT.

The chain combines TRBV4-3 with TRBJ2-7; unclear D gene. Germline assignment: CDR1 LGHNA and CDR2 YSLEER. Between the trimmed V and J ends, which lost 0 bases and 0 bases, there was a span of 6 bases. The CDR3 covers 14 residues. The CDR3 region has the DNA TGCGCCAGCAGCCAAGACGCCCGCTCCTACGAGCAGTACTTC. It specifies CASSQDARSYEQYF.

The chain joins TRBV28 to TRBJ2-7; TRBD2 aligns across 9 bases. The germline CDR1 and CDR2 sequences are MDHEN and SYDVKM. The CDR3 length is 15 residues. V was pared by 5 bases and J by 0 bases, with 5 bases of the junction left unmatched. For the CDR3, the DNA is TGTGCCAGCAGTGAAACTAGCGGGTACTCCTACGAGCAGTACTTC. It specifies CASSETSGYSYEQYF. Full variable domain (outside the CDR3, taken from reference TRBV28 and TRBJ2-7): DVKVTQSSRYLVKRTGEKVFLECVQDMDHENMFWYRQDPGLGLRLIYFSYDVKMKEKGDIPEGYSVSREKKERFSLILESASTNQTSMYLCASSETSGYSYEQYFGPGTRLTVT.

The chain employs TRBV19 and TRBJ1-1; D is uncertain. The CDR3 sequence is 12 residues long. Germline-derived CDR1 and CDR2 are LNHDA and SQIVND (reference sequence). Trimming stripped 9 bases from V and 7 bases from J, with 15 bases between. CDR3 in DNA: TGTGCCAGGGTTCAGGTTCCCGGTGAAGCTTTCTTT. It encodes CARVQVPGEAFF.

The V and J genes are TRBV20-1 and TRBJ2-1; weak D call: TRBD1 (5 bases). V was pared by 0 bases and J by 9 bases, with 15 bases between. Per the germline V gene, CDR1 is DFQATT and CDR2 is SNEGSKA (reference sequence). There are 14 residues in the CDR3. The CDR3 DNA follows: TGCAGTGCTAGAGATCTCGGCAGGGTGACTGAGCAGTTCTTC. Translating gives CSARDLGRVTEQFF.

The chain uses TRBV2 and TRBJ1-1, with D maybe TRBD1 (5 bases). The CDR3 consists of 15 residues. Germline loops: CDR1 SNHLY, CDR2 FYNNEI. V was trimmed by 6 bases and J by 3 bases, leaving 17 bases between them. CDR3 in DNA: TGTGCCAGCAGACCCGGCACGATAGGGGACACTGAAGCTTTCTTT. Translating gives CASRPGTIGDTEAFF.

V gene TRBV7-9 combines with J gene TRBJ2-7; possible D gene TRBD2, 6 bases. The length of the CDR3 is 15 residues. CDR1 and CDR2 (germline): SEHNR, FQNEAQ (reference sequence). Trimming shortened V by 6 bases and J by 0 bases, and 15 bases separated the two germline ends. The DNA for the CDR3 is TGTGCCAGCAGGGAAGCGGGCGGCGGCTCCTACGAGCAGTACTTC. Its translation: CASREAGGGSYEQYF. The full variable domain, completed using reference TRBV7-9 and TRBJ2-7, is DTGVSQNPRHKITKRGQNVTFRCDPISEHNRLYWYRQTLGQGPEFLTYFQNEAQLEKSRLLSDRFSAERPKGSFSTLEIQRTEQGDSAMYLCASREAGGGSYEQYFGPGTRLTVT.